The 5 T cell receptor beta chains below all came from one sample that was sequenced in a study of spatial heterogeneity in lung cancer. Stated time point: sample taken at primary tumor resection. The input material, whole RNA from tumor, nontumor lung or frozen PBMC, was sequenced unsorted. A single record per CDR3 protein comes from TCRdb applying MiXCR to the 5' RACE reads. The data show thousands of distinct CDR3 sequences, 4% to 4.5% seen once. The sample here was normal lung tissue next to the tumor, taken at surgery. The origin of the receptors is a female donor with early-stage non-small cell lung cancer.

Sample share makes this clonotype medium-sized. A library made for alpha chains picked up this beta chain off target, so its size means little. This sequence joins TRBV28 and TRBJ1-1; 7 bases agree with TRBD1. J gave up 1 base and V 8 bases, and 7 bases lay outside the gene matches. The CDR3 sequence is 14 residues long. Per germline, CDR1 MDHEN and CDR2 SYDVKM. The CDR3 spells CASGLQGSNTEAFF. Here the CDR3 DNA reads TGTGCCAGCGGCCTACAGGGGTCGAACACTGAAGCTTTCTTT. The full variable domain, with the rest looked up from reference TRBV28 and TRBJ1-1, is DVKVTQSSRYLVKRTGEKVFLECVQDMDHENMFWYRQDPGLGLRLIYFSYDVKMKEKGDIPEGYSVSREKKERFSLILESASTNQTSMYLCASGLQGSNTEAFFGQGTRLTVV.

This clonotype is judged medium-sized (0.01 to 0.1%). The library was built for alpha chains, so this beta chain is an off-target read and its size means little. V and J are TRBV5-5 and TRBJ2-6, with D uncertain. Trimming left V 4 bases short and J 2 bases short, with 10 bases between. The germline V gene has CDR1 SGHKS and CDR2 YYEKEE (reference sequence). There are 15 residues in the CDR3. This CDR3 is CASSLSTPGANVLTF. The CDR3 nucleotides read TGTGCCAGCAGCCTGTCGACCCCTGGGGCCAACGTCCTGACTTTC.

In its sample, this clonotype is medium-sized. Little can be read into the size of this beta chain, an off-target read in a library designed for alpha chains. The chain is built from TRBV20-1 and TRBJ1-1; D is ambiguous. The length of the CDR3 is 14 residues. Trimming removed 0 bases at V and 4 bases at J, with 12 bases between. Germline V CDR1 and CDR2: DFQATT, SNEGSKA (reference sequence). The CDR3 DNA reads TGCAGTGCTAGAGATCCGAAGAGGATCACTGAAGCTTTCTTT. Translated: CSARDPKRITEAFF.

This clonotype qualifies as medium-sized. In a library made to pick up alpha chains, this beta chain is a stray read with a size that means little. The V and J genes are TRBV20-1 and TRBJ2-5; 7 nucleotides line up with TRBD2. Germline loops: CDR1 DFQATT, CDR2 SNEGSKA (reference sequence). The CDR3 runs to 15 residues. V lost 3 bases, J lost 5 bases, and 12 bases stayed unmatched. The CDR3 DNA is TGCAGTGCTAGTAAGCGGGGAGGAGTACGGGAGACCCAGTACTTC. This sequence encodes CSASKRGGVRETQYF.

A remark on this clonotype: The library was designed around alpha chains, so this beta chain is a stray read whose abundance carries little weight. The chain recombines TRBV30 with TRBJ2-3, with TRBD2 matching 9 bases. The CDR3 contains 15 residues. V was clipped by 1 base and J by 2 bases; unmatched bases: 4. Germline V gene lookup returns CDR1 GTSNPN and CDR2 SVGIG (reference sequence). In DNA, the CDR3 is TGTGCCTGGAGTGGGCTAGCGGGAATCACAGATACGCAGTATTTT. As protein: CAWSGLAGITDTQYF.